This T cell receptor (beta chain) emerged from a study of cytomegalovirus exposure and HLA in healthy donors. Study-wide results and caveats: Investigators reported under 200 TCR beta chains as tied to cytomegalovirus. The classifier, whose performance was assessed in both the original and validation cohorts, reportedly diagnosed cytomegalovirus status with high specificity and sensitivity. Being indistinguishable, some V segments were excluded, TRBV6-2 and TRBV6-3 among them.

As to this clone: Its specificity is not known.

In the PCR, 60 Vbeta and 13 Jbeta primers were used. The repertoire was sequenced with immunoSEQ multiplex PCR; TCRdb's copy has only in-frame clones and lacks some. The data contain over 150,000 clones, more than 70% of them seen just once; the ten biggest clones take up less than 5%. Germline V lookup: CDR1 MNHNS, CDR2 SASEGT. The length of the CDR3 is 15 residues. The ends were cut back, 5 bases at V and 2 bases at J, with 14 bases in the middle. Input material: PBMCs. The sequence was collected from a male donor in good health and CMV-seronegative. The rearrangement links TRBV6-1 to TRBJ2-3; D not certain. The CDR3 DNA reads as TGTGCCAGCAGTAAAGGGCAGGCCTTCACAGATACGCAGTATTTT. This codes for CASSKGQAFTDTQYF.